A single sample gave rise to the 29 T cell receptor beta chains below, sequenced in a study of blood T cells in healthy people across ages. With a J-beta primer mix and a sample-barcoded 5' primer, a second PCR ran 7 to 11 cycles. Via MiXCR, TCRdb re-called the 5' RACE reads, giving one row per CDR3 protein. The table lists 1.5 million to 2 million distinct CDR3 sequences, less than 50% of them singletons. The sequenced sample was blood. All receptors derive from a woman aged 35 to 49 in good health.

The rearrangement links TRBV11-2 to TRBJ2-1; 13 bases agree with TRBD2. Looked up from germline, CDR1 is SGHAT and CDR2 is FQNNGV. Trimming took 1 base from V and 7 from J; bases not matched to a gene: 7. CDR3 length: 17 amino acids. This chain's CDR3 is CASSLGTSGGALNEQFF. The CDR3 DNA is TGTGCCAGCAGCTTAGGCACTAGCGGGGGGGCTCTGAATGAGCAGTTCTTC.

The chain is built from TRBV29-1 and TRBJ1-1, with D perhaps TRBD1 (6 bases). The CDR3 is made up of 14 amino acids. The V end was cut by 1 base, the J end by 2 bases, with 11 bases between. From germline, CDR1 is SQVTM and CDR2 ANQGSEA. CDR3 sequence reads: CSVEGGRGNTEAFF. CDR3 DNA sequence: TGCAGCGTTGAAGGGGGCAGGGGCAACACTGAAGCTTTCTTT.

About this clonotype itself: This may stem from a read error, because a much larger clone lies one nucleotide away. The gene calls are TRBV28 and TRBJ2-4; 7 bases match TRBD1. J lost 1 base, V lost 4 bases, and 4 bases had no gene match. The germline V gene has CDR1 MDHEN and CDR2 SYDVKM. The CDR3 has 15 residues. The CDR3 reads CASSSQQGAKNIQYF. Here the CDR3 DNA reads TGTGCCAGCAGTTCCCAACAGGGGGCCAAAAACATTCAGTACTTC.

The rearrangement joins TRBV6-4 to TRBJ1-2; D ambiguous. The V and J ends lost 7 bases and 2 bases respectively, with 14 bases between them. Germline CDR1 MRHNA, CDR2 SNTAGT. This CDR3 contains 14 residues. The CDR3 sequence: CASKDSAHNYGYTF. DNA for the CDR3: TGTGCCAGCAAGGACTCAGCACACAACTATGGCTACACCTTC.

This clonotype has just one count. In DNA, the CDR3 is TGTGCCAGCAGTGAGGCCGGGACAGGGGTTTACGAGCAGTACTTC. This sequence encodes CASSEAGTGVYEQYF. This chain uses TRBV6-1 with TRBJ2-7, with 10 bases aligning to TRBD1. The V gene's germline CDR1 is MNHNS and CDR2 SASEGT. This CDR3 spans 15 amino acids. After removal of 3 bases from V and 4 bases from J, the junction contained 6 bases not matched to a gene.

This chain joins TRBV24-1 and TRBJ2-1; D remains ambiguous. CDR1 is KGHDR, CDR2 SFDVKD, per germline. The CDR3 loop spans 11 amino acids. Trimming took 10 bases from V and 3 from J, leaving 6 bases between them. This CDR3 reads CATEVYNEQFF. CDR3 nucleotide sequence: TGTGCCACAGAGGTCTACAATGAGCAGTTCTTC.

The genes are TRBV9 and TRBJ2-5, with 7 positions matching TRBD2. The V and J ends lost 4 bases and 2 bases, in that order; junction bases with no gene match: 8. CDR1 is SGDLS, CDR2 YYNGEE, per germline. The CDR3 has 15 residues. Here the CDR3 DNA reads TGTGCCAGCAGCCTAGTGGGTAGCGGGCAAGAGACCCAGTACTTC. Translating it yields CASSLVGSGQETQYF.

This clonotype occurred a few times. The genes are TRBV5-1 and TRBJ2-5, with 8 nucleotides matching TRBD1. This CDR3 is 16 amino acids long. CDR1 is SGHRS, CDR2 YFSETQ, per germline. The V gene end was trimmed by 0 bases and the J gene end by 5 bases; junction bases not matched to a gene: 9. This chain's CDR3 is CASSLATGGLGETQYF. CDR3 DNA: TGCGCCAGCAGCTTGGCTACAGGGGGACTTGGGGAGACCCAGTACTTC.

The chain uses TRBV6-5 and TRBJ2-3; the match to TRBD1 covers 9 bases. J was trimmed by 5 bases and V by 6 bases; bases with no gene match: 9. Germline CDR1 is MNHEY and CDR2 is SVGAGI. The CDR3 totals 15 residues. For the CDR3, the DNA is TGTGCCAGCAGCCGGGACAGGGAAGTCGGAGATACGCAGTATTTT. Amino acids: CASSRDREVGDTQYF.

This clonotype was detected only once. The rearrangement joins TRBV5-1 to TRBJ1-2; D not resolved. The CDR3 extends over 12 amino acids. Germline CDR1 SGHRS, CDR2 YFSETQ. The V end lost 0 bases, the J end lost 8 bases, and 8 bases lay between the germline ends. Here the CDR3 DNA reads TGCGCCAGCAGCTTGGACGGCACGGGCTACACCTTC. Amino acids: CASSLDGTGYTF.

The gene calls are TRBV9 and TRBJ1-2, with 7 positions matching TRBD1. CDR1 SGDLS and CDR2 YYNGEE come from the germline V gene. The J segment lost 5 bases and the V segment lost 1 base, leaving 8 bases of the junction unmatched. The CDR3 covers 15 residues. The CDR3 DNA reads as TGTGCCAGCAGCGTATCAACAGGGGCGTCGTATGGCTACACCTTC. It specifies CASSVSTGASYGYTF.

The chain links TRBV10-3 to TRBJ2-3, with D hard to call. The germline V gene encodes CDR1 ENHRY and CDR2 SYGVKD. CDR3 length: 13 amino acids. V was pared by 0 bases and J by 3 bases, with 4 bases between. CDR3: CAISESRTDTQYF. The CDR3 bases are TGTGCCATCAGTGAGTCCCGGACAGATACGCAGTATTTT.

With respect to this clonotype: Its ends do not fully match the called genes, so a read error is possible. This rearrangement joins TRBV5-1 to TRBJ2-1, with TRBD2 identical over 10 bases. Germline-derived CDR1 and CDR2 are SGHRS and YFSETQ. CDR3 length equals 15 residues. The CDR3 region is CTSSPQRGGKDEQFF. The CDR3 DNA reads as TGCACCAGCAGCCCCCAGCGGGGGGGAAAGGATGAGCAGTTCTTC. The full variable domain, completed using reference TRBV5-1 and TRBJ2-1, is KAGVTQTPRYLIKTRGQQVTLSCSPISGHRSVSWYQQTPGQGLQFLFEYFSETQRNKGNFPGRFSGRQFSNSRSEMNVSTLELGDSALYLCTSSPQRGGKDEQFFGPGTRLTVL.

The chain is built from TRBV9 and TRBJ2-3; 8 bases map to TRBD2. Trimming at V came to 1 base and at J to 0 bases, leaving 7 bases not matched to a gene. Germline V lookup: CDR1 SGDLS, CDR2 YYNGEE. The CDR3 is 17 amino acids. The CDR3 sequence is CASSVRKTGGSTDTQYF. As DNA, the CDR3 is TGTGCCAGCAGCGTAAGAAAGACGGGGGGGAGCACAGATACGCAGTATTTT.

This clonotype showed up just a few times. The rearrangement links TRBV6-6 to TRBJ1-6; 9 positions match TRBD1. Germline V CDR1 and CDR2: MNHNY, SVGAGI (reference sequence). The V segment lost 5 bases and the J segment 7 bases; nucleotides outside the gene matches: 3. The CDR3 extends over 14 amino acids. The CDR3 spells CASSRQGENSPLHF. The CDR3, as DNA: TGTGCCAGCAGTAGACAGGGGGAGAATTCACCCCTCCACTTT.

The rearrangement uses TRBV5-1 and TRBJ2-7; perhaps D is TRBD1 or TRBD2 (5 bases each). The V gene's germline CDR1 is SGHRS and CDR2 YFSETQ. The CDR3 is 17 residues long. Trimming took off 4 bases at V and 0 bases at J, with 20 bases between the two ends. CDR3 sequence reads: CASSVTSGTERSYEQYF. As DNA, the CDR3 is TGCGCCAGCAGCGTAACCTCCGGGACCGAGCGCTCCTACGAGCAGTACTTC. Full variable domain (remainder filled in from reference TRBV5-1 and TRBJ2-7): KAGVTQTPRYLIKTRGQQVTLSCSPISGHRSVSWYQQTPGQGLQFLFEYFSETQRNKGNFPGRFSGRQFSNSRSEMNVSTLELGDSALYLCASSVTSGTERSYEQYFGPGTRLTVT.

The V and J genes are TRBV7-2 and TRBJ1-5; 8 nucleotides align to TRBD1. Germline assignment: CDR1 SGHTA and CDR2 FQGNSA. The CDR3 contains 17 residues. With 5 bases clipped from V and 6 bases from J, the junction kept 15 bases outside the gene matches. This CDR3 is CASSPTRTGLQGQPQHF. CDR3 bases: TGTGCCAGCAGCCCAACCCGGACAGGGCTGCAGGGTCAGCCCCAGCATTTT. Combining the CDR3 with reference TRBV7-2 and TRBJ1-5 gives the whole variable domain GAGVSQSPSNKVTEKGKDVELRCDPISGHTALYWYRQSLGQGLEFLIYFQGNSAPDKSGLPSDRFSAERTGGSVSTLTIQRTQQEDSAVYLCASSPTRTGLQGQPQHFGDGTRLSIL.

This sequence joins TRBV29-1 and TRBJ1-2; possible D gene TRBD1, 6 bases. The CDR3 spans 12 residues. V was clipped by 6 bases and J by 8 bases, with 16 bases between them. CDR1 and CDR2 from the germline V gene are SQVTM and ANQGSEA. The CDR3 loop reads CSVGETGSGYTF. CDR3 coding DNA: TGCAGCGTAGGAGAAACAGGGTCCGGCTACACCTTC.

The V call is TRBV20-1, the J call TRBJ2-1; a possible D gene is TRBD2 (6 bases). The CDR3 covers 13 residues. Germline-derived CDR1 and CDR2 are DFQATT and SNEGSKA (reference sequence). V was shortened by 6 bases and J by 6 bases, with 15 bases between the two germline ends. CDR3 residues: CSARETTGNEQFF. CDR3 nucleotides: TGCAGTGCCCGGGAGACGACCGGCAATGAGCAGTTCTTC.

This clonotype has more than one count but fewer than ten. This chain connects TRBV6-2 or TRBV6-3 to TRBJ2-3; 9 nucleotides match TRBD2. The J segment lost 8 bases and the V segment lost 7 bases, leaving 10 bases of the junction unmatched. This CDR3 spans 14 amino acids. Germline V gives CDR1 MNHEY, CDR2 SVGEGT. In DNA, the CDR3 is TGTGCCAGCATCGAAGCGGGGGGCGTTGGTACGCAGTATTTT. This encodes CASIEAGGVGTQYF.

V gene TRBV7-2 combines with J gene TRBJ2-7, with D possibly matching TRBD1 (6 bases). Per germline, CDR1 SGHTA and CDR2 FQGNSA. The CDR3 contains 15 residues. V was shortened by 1 base and J by 2 bases, with 12 bases between the two germline ends. The CDR3 region is CASSLEGTGPYEQYF. In DNA, the CDR3 is TGTGCCAGCAGCTTAGAAGGAACAGGGCCCTACGAGCAGTACTTC. The full variable domain, completed using reference TRBV7-2 and TRBJ2-7, is GAGVSQSPSNKVTEKGKDVELRCDPISGHTALYWYRQSLGQGLEFLIYFQGNSAPDKSGLPSDRFSAERTGGSVSTLTIQRTQQEDSAVYLCASSLEGTGPYEQYFGPGTRLTVT.

The chain joins TRBV28 to TRBJ2-1, with D maybe TRBD2 (6 bases). V was clipped by 5 bases and J by 5 bases, with 22 bases between them. Germline V gene data show CDR1 as MDHEN and CDR2 as SYDVKM. This CDR3 is 17 amino acids long. The CDR3 protein is CASSRGPLADQNNEQFF. The CDR3 DNA reads as TGTGCCAGCAGTAGAGGTCCCTTAGCGGACCAAAACAATGAGCAGTTCTTC.

The chain has TRBV27 and TRBJ2-1, with 9 bases identical to TRBD1. Trimming cost V 3 bases and J 5 bases; bases outside gene matches: 11. The CDR3 has 17 amino acids. Germline CDR1 MNHEY, CDR2 SMNVEV (reference sequence). The CDR3 bases are TGTGCCAGCAGTTTTTCCCCCGGGACAGGGCATAACAATGAGCAGTTCTTC. It is translated as CASSFSPGTGHNNEQFF.

This chain joins TRBV20-1 and TRBJ2-5; tentatively, D is TRBD2 (5 bases). Germline CDR1 reads DFQATT; CDR2 reads SNEGSKA (reference sequence). This CDR3 is 14 amino acids long. The V end was cut by 3 bases, the J end by 5 bases, with 16 bases between. The CDR3 loop reads CSARQLTRRETQYF. In DNA, the CDR3 is TGCAGTGCTAGGCAGTTAACACGGAGGGAGACCCAGTACTTC.

The chain uses TRBV18 and TRBJ2-5; 8 bases fit TRBD2. This CDR3 has 16 amino acids. In germline, CDR1 is KGHSH, CDR2 LQKENI. Unmatched junction bases numbered 8, after V lost 3 bases and J lost 2 bases. The CDR3 DNA reads TGTGCCAGCTCACCTGGTGGAGCGGGGGTTCAAGAGACCCAGTACTTC. Translating it yields CASSPGGAGVQETQYF.

The chain joins TRBV20-1 to TRBJ2-7; 7 bases match TRBD2. The CDR3 has 13 residues. Per the germline V gene, CDR1 is DFQATT and CDR2 is SNEGSKA (reference sequence). Germline trimming cut 6 bases from V and 2 bases from J; bases unmatched to any gene: 7. CDR3 bases: TGCAGTGCCATGCGGGGGAGCGCCTACGAGCAGTACTTC. Protein product: CSAMRGSAYEQYF.

In this sample, this clonotype turned up once. The CDR3 DNA follows: TGTGCCAGCAGGCCGACCGGACAATCCTATAATTCACCCCTCCACTTT. It is translated as CASRPTGQSYNSPLHF. The genes are TRBV6-2 or TRBV6-3 and TRBJ1-6; TRBD1 might be the D (5 bases). Germline CDR1 and CDR2: MNHEY and SVGEGT. The CDR3 has 16 residues. Trimming cost V 6 bases and J 1 base, with 13 bases left between them.

The gene calls are TRBV15 and TRBJ2-1, with TRBD1 matching 10 bases. The CDR3 is made up of 16 amino acids. Losses at the gene ends were 5 bases for V and 5 bases for J; bases not matched to a gene: 9. Germline lookup yields CDR1 LNHNV and CDR2 YYDKDF (reference sequence). CDR3 amino acids: CATSRRQGAGNNEQFF. The CDR3 DNA reads TGTGCCACCAGCCGCAGACAGGGGGCTGGGAACAATGAGCAGTTCTTC.

J is TRBJ2-6 and V is TRBV7-8; D tentatively fits TRBD1 or TRBD2 (5 bases each). The CDR3 runs to 17 residues. Trimming pared 2 bases from V and 1 base from J, leaving 12 bases between. Germline CDR1 reads SGHVS; CDR2 reads FQNEAQ. The CDR3 reads CASSLIQGESGANVLTF. CDR3 nucleotides: TGTGCCAGCAGCTTAATTCAGGGAGAATCTGGGGCCAACGTCCTGACTTTC. Drawing the rest from reference TRBV7-8 and TRBJ2-6, the complete variable domain is GAGVSQSPRYKVAKRGQDVALRCDPISGHVSLFWYQQALGQGPEFLTYFQNEAQLDKSGLPSDRFFAERPEGSVSTLKIQRTQQEDSAVYLCASSLIQGESGANVLTFGAGSRLTVL.